This TCR beta chain was captured in a study of T-cell memory formation after mild COVID-19 (dated by TCRdb to the early 2020s). Some background on the complete study: Most TCR sequence clusters were specific to one of the two donors. The cohort comprised two young, previously healthy adult volunteers, one female and one male. In two donors, T-cell clones that expanded and contracted after mild COVID-19 were followed by sequencing TCRalpha and TCRbeta repertoires longitudinally.

Sequenced on an Illumina NovaSeq 6000. TCRalpha and TCRbeta cDNA libraries were built by 5'RACE with constant-segment primers, adding sample barcodes and unique molecular identifiers. RNA was extracted from every sample with Trizol reagent. Amplification of the libraries took two PCR steps, and the second step added a second sample barcode plus Illumina TruSeq adapters. Sequencing of the libraries was done on an Illumina NovaSeq, producing 2 x 150 bp paired-end reads. For the original study's pipeline: Reads were demultiplexed and collapsed into UMI-guided consensus sequences with migec v1.2.7. Using mixcr v2.1.11, UMI consensuses were aligned to TRA and TRB V and J templates and then assembled into clonotypes. Expanded or contracted clonotypes were those called significant by both edgeR and NoisET, with noise models trained on biological replicates. For edgeR calls, the thresholds were a false discovery rate-adjusted p below 0.01 and a log2 fold-change of 1. PCA with hierarchical clustering of max-normalized trajectories of the 1000 most abundant clonotypes was used as exploratory dynamics analysis. Each responding clone was given a CD4 or CD8 phenotype based on the CD4+ and CD8+ repertoires, which had been sequenced separately. TCRdb itself trimmed the public reads at Q25 with fastp, ran MiXCR and retained productive beta chains. Every CDR3 protein is listed once, alongside the most common genes and DNA of its rows. TCRdb assigned the V and J calls; the authors' analysis was not used. The sample profile shows a few hundred thousand distinct CDR3 sequences; approximately 15% of them were found once. The ten largest clones add up to around a fifth of the sample.

What the research found in general, with its limitations: From day 15 to 85, contracting clones showed balanced CD4/CD8 phenotypes, whereas a second wave of clones that expanded from day 15 to 37 leaned towards CD4+. Whether the second-wave clones peaking on day 37 were SARS-CoV-2 specific was not confirmed. The study included only a couple of mild cases, and larger cohorts that include severe cases with pre-infection samples were judged to be necessary. Contracting CD4+ clones turned up mainly in the CM and EM memory subsets, whereas EMRA was where CD8+ clones were enriched. Some responding clones were found in pre-infection memory, which suggests that pre-existing cross-reactive memory T cells took part in the SARS-CoV-2 response.

PBMCs were isolated by Ficoll-Paque density gradient centrifugation. Concerning this clonotype itself: Its antigen target is currently unknown. Per-nucleotide qualities are absent, and no much larger clonotype sits a single base away.

The CDR3 has 14 amino acids, counting the end cysteine and phenylalanine. The kept DNA is CDR3 alone, 42 bases in frame from the first base. The germline V gene supplies CDR1 MGHRA and CDR2 YSYEKL. V ends up 4 bases short and J 9 bases short, with an unmatched junction base count of 6. Sequencing input: PBMCs or a T cell subset sorted from them (not recorded which). Recombination joined TRBV4-1 with TRBJ1-6, and TRBD1 aligns with 7 junction nucleotides. The TCR sequence derives from a man younger than 35 who had mild COVID-19 (a few samples of this study predate the infection). The sample titles of this study are shuffled in the database, so cell type and time point are left out; the donor was told from shared clones. Here the CDR3 is given as CASSRDRVGSPLHF. The base sequence is TGCGCCAGCAGCCGAGACAGGGTGGGTTCACCCCTCCACTTT.